The 21 T cell receptor beta chains below come from one sample, sequenced in a study of blood T cell repertoires in COVID-19. The assay was immunoSEQ multiplex PCR, and TCRdb's table has in-frame clones only and misses some. The sample consists of 150,000 to 200,000 clones, roughly nine tenths of them appearing once. The specimen sequenced was peripheral blood. These receptors were collected from a man aged 18 to 29 who had recovered from COVID-19.

V and J are TRBV5-1 and TRBJ2-1, with 8 positions matching TRBD2. CDR3 size: 15 residues. With V trimmed by 4 bases and J by 1 base, 4 bases remained unmatched. Germline-derived CDR1 and CDR2 are SGHRS and YFSETQ. Here the CDR3 DNA reads TGCGCCAGCAGCGGTAGCGGGAATTCCTACAATGAGCAGTTCTTC. This codes for CASSGSGNSYNEQFF.

J is TRBJ1-5 and V is TRBV6-5; 8 nucleotides match TRBD1. Trimming cost V 6 bases and J 4 bases; bases outside gene matches: 8. The CDR3 runs 15 residues. The germline gives CDR1 MNHEY, CDR2 SVGAGI. The CDR3 region is CASSSDRGRNQPQHF. For the CDR3, the DNA is TGTGCCAGCAGCTCTGACAGGGGTAGGAATCAGCCCCAGCATTTT.

The V call is TRBV11-2, the J call TRBJ1-5; D gene uncertain. Germline V gene lookup returns CDR1 SGHAT and CDR2 FQNNGV. Trimming removed 2 bases from V and 1 base from J, with 3 bases in between. CDR3 length: 13 amino acids. The CDR3 region is CASSLRSNQPQHF. DNA of the CDR3: TGTGCCAGCAGCTTACGGAGCAATCAGCCCCAGCATTTT.

The chain combines TRBV4-3 with TRBJ2-3; D perhaps matches TRBD2 (5 bases). CDR3 length equals 15 residues. The germline V gene has CDR1 LGHNA and CDR2 YSLEER. Trimming removed 1 base at V and 3 bases at J, with 11 bases between. The CDR3 region is CASSQGWTETDTQYF. CDR3 coding DNA: TGCGCCAGCAGCCAAGGGTGGACTGAGACAGATACGCAGTATTTT.

The V and J genes are TRBV29-1 and TRBJ2-3; TRBD2 matches 8 bases. This CDR3 region has 14 residues. In germline, CDR1 is SQVTM, CDR2 ANQGSEA. Trimming took 5 bases from V and 5 from J; bases not matched to a gene: 9. For the CDR3, the DNA is TGCAGCGTTTCGGCGGGAGGAAGGGGAGATACGCAGTATTTT. This codes for CSVSAGGRGDTQYF.

This clone was counted once. This chain uses TRBV24-1 with TRBJ1-5; D possibly corresponds to TRBD1 (5 bases). Germline V gene sequence: CDR1 KGHDR, CDR2 SFDVKD. Trimming took off 5 bases at V and 6 bases at J, with 10 bases between the two ends. This CDR3 is built from 13 residues. The CDR3: CATSGGGGQPQHF. In DNA form, the CDR3 reads TGTGCCACCAGTGGCGGGGGTGGTCAGCCCCAGCATTTT.

V gene TRBV4-1 combines with J gene TRBJ1-5, with unresolved D. Germline V gives CDR1 MGHRA, CDR2 YSYEKL. V lost 2 bases and J 6 bases, leaving 5 bases between the germline ends. This CDR3 region has 12 residues. The CDR3 loop reads CASSQNGQPQHF. The DNA for the CDR3 is TGCGCCAGCAGCCAAAACGGTCAGCCCCAGCATTTT.

The chain is built from TRBV4-3 and TRBJ1-5, with TRBD1 matching over 7 bases. The ends lost 0 bases at V and 2 bases at J; junction bases unmatched: 1. From germline, CDR1 is LGHNA and CDR2 YSLEER. The CDR3 extends over 15 amino acids. The CDR3 sequence: CASSQDGQGNQPQHF. CDR3 nucleotide sequence: TGCGCCAGCAGCCAAGACGGACAGGGCAATCAGCCCCAGCATTTT.

The J gene is TRBJ2-5, the V gene TRBV21-1; the table's D gene call, TRBD1, was not cross checked with the DNA. TRBV21-1 has pseudogene status. The CDR3 has 18 residues. In DNA form, the CDR3 reads TGTGCCAGCAGGCCCTATTGCAAGACGGGGACACTTCAAGAGACCCAGTACTTC. It specifies CASRPYCKTGTLQETQYF.

On this clone: Different DNA sequences within this sample yield the same CDR3. The rearrangement links TRBV10-3 to TRBJ2-7; D is possibly TRBD1 (5 bases). The germline gives CDR1 ENHRY, CDR2 SYGVKD. V was trimmed by 5 bases and J by 3 bases, leaving 11 bases between them. The CDR3 is 13 amino acids. The CDR3 sequence: CAISPDRYYEQYF. The CDR3 region has the DNA TGTGCCATCAGTCCTGACAGATACTACGAGCAGTACTTC.

V gene TRBV4-1 combines with J gene TRBJ2-1, with 7 nucleotides matching TRBD2. The CDR3 totals 16 residues. V gave up 5 bases and J gave up 7 bases; unmatched junction bases: 14. The germline gives CDR1 MGHRA, CDR2 YSYEKL. The CDR3: CASSNPKGGTENEQFF. CDR3 sequence (DNA): TGCGCCAGCAGCAATCCGAAGGGAGGGACCGAGAATGAGCAGTTCTTC.

V usage is TRBV5-4 and J usage is TRBJ1-1, with TRBD1 matching over 9 bases. The CDR3 runs 17 residues. Germline V CDR1 and CDR2: SGHNT, YYREEE (reference sequence). The V segment lost 4 bases and the J segment 4 bases; nucleotides outside the gene matches: 14. The CDR3 bases are TGTGCCAGCAGCCAAAAGGGACAGGGTATCGGGGGCACTGAAGCTTTCTTT. Amino acid sequence: CASSQKGQGIGGTEAFF.

The chain is built from TRBV27 and TRBJ1-2; TRBD1 matches 8 bases. Germline CDR1 reads MNHEY; CDR2 reads SMNVEV (reference sequence). CDR3 length: 14 amino acids. V shed 3 bases, J shed 8 bases, and the junction held 8 bases outside the gene matches. The CDR3 coding sequence is TGTGCCAGCAGTTTGGGCGGGACAGGTGGAGGCTACACCTTC. Protein product: CASSLGGTGGGYTF.

This chain joins TRBV3-1 (or the pseudogene TRBV3-2) and TRBJ1-2, with D possibly being TRBD1 (5 bases). V was shortened by 2 bases and J by 5 bases, with 12 bases between the two germline ends. The germline CDR1 and CDR2 sequences are LGHDT and YNNKEL (reference sequence). The CDR3 length is 14 residues. CDR3 sequence: CASSQPGGEYGYTF. The CDR3 nucleotides are TGTGCCAGCAGCCAACCGGGGGGAGAATATGGCTACACCTTC.

V usage is TRBV5-5 and J usage is TRBJ2-1; TRBD1 matches 9 bases. The CDR3 is 15 residues long. The trim removed 4 bases at V and 3 bases at J, leaving 5 bases unmatched. Germline V gene data show CDR1 as SGHKS and CDR2 as YYEKEE (reference sequence). In nucleotides, the CDR3 is TGTGCCAGCAGCAACCGGGACAGGGACTACAATGAGCAGTTCTTC. Protein sequence: CASSNRDRDYNEQFF.

V usage is TRBV5-1 and J usage is TRBJ1-2; D might be TRBD1 (5 bases). Germline V gene sequence: CDR1 SGHRS, CDR2 YFSETQ. The ends were cut back, 2 bases at V and 4 bases at J, with 15 bases in the middle. The CDR3 consists of 15 residues. The DNA of the CDR3 is TGCGCCAGCAGCTTCTCAGGCCAGGGTGGCTATGGCTACACCTTC. Protein: CASSFSGQGGYGYTF.

This chain uses TRBV4-2 with TRBJ2-1; D perhaps matches TRBD2 (5 bases). Germline CDR1 is LGHNA and CDR2 is YNFKEQ. V lost 0 bases to trimming and J lost 7 bases, with 13 bases between them. The CDR3 has 15 residues. Here the CDR3 DNA reads TGTGCCAGCAGCCAAGAGGAAACTAGTAGGAATGAGCAGTTCTTC. As protein: CASSQEETSRNEQFF.

The rearrangement joins TRBV18 to TRBJ2-7; TRBD2 agrees at 7 bases. The CDR3 has 16 amino acids. Germline CDR1 reads KGHSH; CDR2 reads LQKENI. Trimming took 3 bases from V and 0 from J; bases not matched to a gene: 8. The CDR3, as DNA: TGTGCCAGCTCACCGCTCGGCGGGGGAATCTCCTACGAGCAGTACTTC. Protein product: CASSPLGGGISYEQYF. The entire variable domain, with the rest obtained from reference TRBV18 and TRBJ2-7, is as follows: NAGVMQNPRHLVRRRGQEARLRCSPMKGHSHVYWYRQLPEEGLKFMVYLQKENIIDESGMPKERFSAEFPKEGPSILRIQQVVRGDSAAYFCASSPLGGGISYEQYFGPGTRLTVT.

The chain is built from TRBV5-1 and TRBJ2-7; D is ambiguous. Germline CDR1 is SGHRS and CDR2 is YFSETQ. The CDR3 totals 14 residues. V lost 0 bases, J lost 6 bases, and 13 bases lay in between. For the CDR3, the DNA is TGCGCCAGCAGCTTGGGCAGTCCCTCCGCCGAGCAGTACTTC. This codes for CASSLGSPSAEQYF.

The chain has TRBV9 and TRBJ2-2, with 9 bases fitting TRBD2. CDR1 is SGDLS, CDR2 YYNGEE, per germline. The length of the CDR3 is 15 residues. Trimming took 4 bases from V and 6 from J; bases not matched to a gene: 7. The CDR3 protein is CASSPRTSVAGELFF. The CDR3 DNA sequence: TGTGCCAGCAGCCCGCGGACTAGCGTGGCCGGGGAGCTGTTTTTT. The full variable domain, in which reference TRBV9 and TRBJ2-2 provide the parts outside the CDR3, is DSGVTQTPKHLITATGQRVTLRCSPRSGDLSVYWYQQSLDQGLQFLIQYYNGEERAKGNILERFSAQQFPDLHSELNLSSLELGDSALYFCASSPRTSVAGELFFGEGSRLTVL.

The chain has TRBV5-6 and TRBJ1-1; the D gene is possibly TRBD1 (6 bases). The length of the CDR3 is 14 residues. The germline CDR1 and CDR2 sequences are SGHDT and YYEEEE. Trimming took 4 bases from V and 4 from J, leaving 14 bases between them. CDR3 coding DNA: TGTGCCAGCAGCCCTATGGGGGCTGCCACTGAAGCTTTCTTT. Its protein is CASSPMGAATEAFF.